A single sample is the source of the 2 T cell receptor beta chains below, sequenced in a study of early T cells in non-severe SARS-CoV-2 infection. A single record per CDR3 protein comes from TCRdb applying MiXCR to the 5' RACE reads. This sample yields 25,000 to 35,000 distinct CDR3 sequences, of which roughly 7% are seen a single time; under 3.5% belongs to the top ten. Material for sequencing was whole blood. These receptors were collected from an adult who was a healthcare worker with PCR-confirmed SARS-CoV-2 infection or an uninfected control (not recorded which).

A word on this clonotype: This could be a read error, since a much larger clone is one nucleotide away. The chain links TRBV7-9 to TRBJ1-6; D perhaps matches TRBD1 (5 bases). Looked up from germline, CDR1 is SEHNR and CDR2 is FQNEAQ (reference sequence). The CDR3 is 13 amino acids. CDR3 sequence: CTSSLGVNSPLHF. The CDR3 region has the DNA TGTACCAGCAGCTTAGGGGTTAATTCACCCCTCCACTTT. Full variable domain (remainder filled in from reference TRBV7-9 and TRBJ1-6): DTGVSQNPRHKITKRGQNVTFRCDPISEHNRLYWYRQTLGQGPEFLTYFQNEAQLEKSRLLSDRFSAERPKGSFSTLEIQRTEQGDSAMYLCTSSLGVNSPLHFGNGTRLTVT.

This clonotype was counted ten times or more. The V gene is TRBV4-2, the J gene TRBJ1-2; D is ambiguous. CDR3 length: 12 residues. Between the trimmed V and J ends, which lost 0 bases and 4 bases, there was a span of 3 bases. The germline gives CDR1 LGHNA, CDR2 YNFKEQ. In nucleotides, the CDR3 is TGTGCCAGCAGCCAAGATGCCTATGGCTACACCTTC. Residues: CASSQDAYGYTF.